One and the same sample provided the 5 T cell receptor beta chains below, sequenced in a study of PD-L1 blockade in urothelial cancer. Here immunoSEQ multiplex PCR was the method, and the copy in TCRdb shows in-frame clones only, minus some. This table holds around 100,000 clones, approximately 89% found once. The sample's time point: peripheral blood 6 weeks after treatment start. The sequenced sample was PBMCs, obtained around atezolizumab (anti-PD-L1) treatment. The source is a man aged 60 to 69 with urothelial cancer.

This clone was seen once. The chain has TRBV5-1 and TRBJ1-6; D ambiguous. V gave up 0 bases and J gave up 6 bases, with 7 bases separating them. The CDR3 totals 14 residues. Germline lookup yields CDR1 SGHRS and CDR2 YFSETQ. The DNA for the CDR3 is TGCGCCAGCAGCTTGGCCCGGGGTAATTCACCCCTCCACTTT. Its translation is CASSLARGNSPLHF.

V gene TRBV4-1 combines with J gene TRBJ1-5, with 7 nucleotides matching TRBD1. With V trimmed by 0 bases and J by 2 bases, 1 base remained unmatched. The germline V gene encodes CDR1 MGHRA and CDR2 YSYEKL. This CDR3 region has 15 residues. The CDR3 region is CASSQEGTGNQPQHF. DNA of the CDR3: TGCGCCAGCAGCCAAGAGGGGACAGGCAATCAGCCCCAGCATTTT.

The rearrangement uses TRBV19 and TRBJ2-7, with 12 bases that match TRBD2. The CDR3 extends over 14 amino acids. The V and J ends lost 6 bases and 6 bases, in that order; junction bases with no gene match: 6. Germline V lookup: CDR1 LNHDA, CDR2 SQIVND (reference sequence). The chain's CDR3 is CASSRLAGEVEQYF. CDR3 sequence (DNA): TGTGCCAGTAGCCGACTAGCGGGAGAGGTCGAGCAGTACTTC.

The gene calls are TRBV27 and TRBJ1-1, with TRBD1 identical over 7 bases. The CDR3 is 12 amino acids. Germline assignment: CDR1 MNHEY and CDR2 SMNVEV (reference sequence). Trimming removed 4 bases from V and 8 bases from J; junction bases left unmatched: 4. Here the CDR3 DNA reads TGTGCCAGCAGTTCGGGGACAGTAGAAGCTTTCTTT. Its translation is CASSSGTVEAFF.

In this sample, this clone turned up once. This sequence joins TRBV2 and TRBJ1-5; perhaps TRBD1 as D (5 bases). The germline V and J ends were trimmed by 6 bases and 1 base, with 16 bases remaining between them. The CDR3 has 16 residues. Looked up from germline, CDR1 is SNHLY and CDR2 is FYNNEI. The CDR3 sequence: CASRLPTGGSNQPQHF. The CDR3 region has the DNA TGTGCCAGCAGACTCCCGACGGGGGGGAGCAATCAGCCCCAGCATTTT. The variable domain in full, completed from reference TRBV2 and TRBJ1-5, reads EPEVTQTPSHQVTQMGQEVILRCVPISNHLYFYWYRQILGQKVEFLVSFYNNEISEKSEIFDDQFSVERPDGSNFTLKIRSTKLEDSAMYFCASRLPTGGSNQPQHFGDGTRLSIL.